This T cell receptor (beta chain) was recovered during a study of Graves' ophthalmopathy and Graves' hyperthyroidism (dated by TCRdb to about 2018). In terms of the full investigation: Peripheral blood was collected at initial diagnosis, before any treatment. To explore V-J signatures that distinguish ophthalmopathy from hyperthyroidism, a discovery set of about a hundred patients was enrolled, made up of 40 to 45 with ophthalmopathy and fewer than 60 with stable hyperthyroidism. After sampling, hyperthyroidism patients received methimazole starting at 30 mg daily, and ophthalmopathy patients received high-dose intravenous methylprednisolone. T-cell repertoires of thyroid tissue and blood were compared in about six hyperthyroidism patients. The 90 to 100 discovery patients were randomly split 7:3 into training and test sets. An independent validation cohort comprised under 20 hyperthyroidism patients and some 16 patients who later progressed from hyperthyroidism to ophthalmopathy. In total, under 150 blood samples were TCR-sequenced: 40 to 45 ophthalmopathy, about 75 hyperthyroidism and approximately 17 hyperthyroidism-to-ophthalmopathy patients. TCR beta repertoire signatures were used to distinguish Graves' ophthalmopathy from Graves' hyperthyroidism and to predict progression to ophthalmopathy. Broader findings and caveats from the paper: Most expanded thyroid clonotypes with a frequency above 0.001 also appeared in blood, which suggests that blood repertoires may reflect the immune response in the thyroid. In validation, the model predicted ophthalmopathy progression with about 71% sensitivity and 72.22% specificity; roughly eleven predicted patients were CT-confirmed with GO in a median of about 7.1 months. Sample size was not statistically predetermined, and group allocation was not concealed from the investigators. Ophthalmopathy was separated from stable hyperthyroidism by the 13-signature model with roughly 90% sensitivity and 81% to 84% specificity in cross-validation and with 80%/75% in the test set.

The ophthalmopathy patients had moderately to severely active disease, with a Clinical Activity Score of 3 or higher, a NOSPECS grade of 4 or higher, and a disease duration of less than 3 months. Patients were excluded if they had other autoimmune diseases, uncontrolled infections, pregnancy or lactation. Clinical symptoms, serum thyroxine, TRAb, thyroid ultrasound and orbital computed tomography formed the basis of the diagnosis. Using Ficoll-Paque density gradient centrifugation, PBMCs were isolated from 10 ml of fresh peripheral blood. Trizol reagent was used to extract the total RNA, and its quality was then checked on an Agilent 2100 Bioanalyzer. Comments on this clonotype: No antigen is known for it. The germline gene is not matched at one end of the junction; a read error may be the cause.

TCR beta CDR3 regions were amplified from RNA transcripts for repertoire sequencing. A first-round RT-PCR used HTBI primers with the Qiagen OneStep RT-PCR kit, followed by a second-round multiplex PCR, size selection and purification. Libraries were sequenced paired-end with 100 bp reads on an Illumina HiSeq2000. Regarding the original processing steps: SOAPnuke was used to process the reads, throwing out any read that had adapters, had uncalled bases, had a mean Phred below 15, or lacked an exact constant-primer or identifier match. COPE v1.2.5 was used to merge high-quality paired reads. Each unique nucleotide sequence was defined as a clonotype, and clonotypes were aligned to IMGT TRB V, D and J references with MiTCR v1.1. The analysis was limited to V-J combinations with a frequency above 0.0001, which together covered over 98% of repertoires. For each V-J combination, a TCR clonal expansion and chaos score was defined as F50 clonal expansion divided by the chaos observed in the TCRdist matrix. Welch's t-statistics and random forest were used to narrow the features down to 10 to 15 V-J combinations, which were then fed into a naive Bayes classifier. The Morisita-Horn index was used to measure how similar the thyroid and blood repertoires were. The raw public data were reprocessed by TCRdb itself: fastp quality trimming at Q25, MiXCR clonotype calling, in-frame beta chains only. When rows share a CDR3 protein, they turn into one entry using the most common DNA and genes. TCRdb, rather than the study authors, made the V and J calls. The sample yields 150,000 or so distinct CDR3 sequences; 30% to 45% were counted once. Of the sample, 4.5% to 6% is held by the ten largest clones.

What was sequenced was peripheral blood. The sequence was collected from a woman aged 35 to 49 with Graves' ophthalmopathy. Donor details come from another sample of the same person, matched by shared clones.

The CDR3 region reads CASSPPWGAGELFF. The sequenced DNA: TGTGCCAGCTCCCCACCGTGGGGGGCCGGGGAGCTGTTTTTT. The chain employs TRBV18 and TRBJ2-2; tentative D gene TRBD2, with 6 bases matching. Via the germline V gene, CDR1 is KGHSH and CDR2 LQKENI. The cysteine opens and the phenylalanine closes a CDR3 of 14 amino acids. Only CDR3 DNA remains: 42 bases, in frame from the first base.